This TCR gamma chain was obtained from a study of γδ T cells in repeated Plasmodium falciparum infection. This clone has more than one count but fewer than ten. TCRdb pairs this DNA with a much larger clone's protein that differs at residue 7, likely a read error; the protein shown was translated from the DNA. TCRdb re-called the multiplex PCR reads with CATT. This sample yields about 26,000 gamma-chain clones, of which around 2.9% are seen a single time; roughly 30% belongs to the top ten. Sequencing was performed on gamma-delta T cells from blood. The source is a pool of human donors (malaria-infected and uninfected, not separated).

CDR3 sequence: CALWEGWIKTF. For the CDR3, the DNA is TGTGCCTTGTGGGAGGGTTGGATCAAGACGTTT. The gene calls are TRGV9 and TRGJP2. Germline matching of the DNA provided the J gene here, since TCRdb leaves it blank. This CDR3 has 11 residues. Germline V gene lookup returns CDR1 GITISATS and CDR2 ISYDGTV (reference sequence). Unmatched junction bases numbered 1, after V lost 2 bases and J lost 10 bases.